These 18 T cell receptor beta chains were all obtained from the same sample, sequenced in a study of spatial heterogeneity in lung cancer. Whole-study results and caveats: How many expanded intratumoral alpha and beta TCRs were present tracked the tumor mutation count, which was a count of nonsynonymous mutations.

These receptors' targets are unknown. TCRdb analysed the 5' RACE reads with MiXCR anew, one entry per CDR3 protein. The sample has about 3,000 distinct CDR3 sequences, roughly 16% seen once. The time point denotes: sample taken at primary tumor resection. Sequencing used lung tumor tissue, obtained at surgery. The receptors shown here come from a male donor with early-stage non-small cell lung cancer.

Sample share makes this clonotype medium-sized (0.01 to 0.1%). The chain recombines TRBV5-6 with TRBJ2-7, with D possibly being TRBD2 (6 bases). Germline V gives CDR1 SGHDT, CDR2 YYEEEE. The CDR3 loop spans 16 amino acids. V dropped 0 bases and J dropped 2 bases, with 15 bases sitting between them. The CDR3 sequence is CASSLGGLSQTYEQYF. Here the CDR3 DNA reads TGTGCCAGCAGCTTGGGGGGACTCTCCCAGACCTACGAGCAGTACTTC.

The rearrangement joins TRBV28 to TRBJ2-5; maybe TRBD1 (5 bases). With 3 bases removed from V and 1 base from J, the gap between germline ends came to 12 bases. This CDR3 has 15 residues. Germline V gives CDR1 MDHEN, CDR2 SYDVKM. The CDR3 loop reads CASSFRQSPQETQYF. The CDR3 DNA follows: TGTGCCAGCAGTTTTCGACAGAGCCCCCAAGAGACCCAGTACTTC. The full variable domain, with the rest looked up from reference TRBV28 and TRBJ2-5, is DVKVTQSSRYLVKRTGEKVFLECVQDMDHENMFWYRQDPGLGLRLIYFSYDVKMKEKGDIPEGYSVSREKKERFSLILESASTNQTSMYLCASSFRQSPQETQYFGPGTRLLVL.

This chain connects TRBV4-3 to TRBJ1-2; D might be TRBD1 (5 bases). The V gene's germline CDR1 is LGHNA and CDR2 YSLEER. Trimming took 3 bases from V and 8 from J, leaving 19 bases between them. This CDR3 contains 15 residues. The CDR3 DNA is TGCGCCAGCAGCCAGGAATCAGGGACCGGGATGGGCTACACCTTC. Translated, it gives CASSQESGTGMGYTF.

There are a few counts of this clonotype. CDR3 sequence (DNA): TGTGCCAGTAGTATAGTGGGGACGGCTTACTACAATGAGCAGTTCTTC. Its translation: CASSIVGTAYYNEQFF. The rearrangement links TRBV19 to TRBJ2-1; D possibly uses TRBD1 or TRBD2 (5 bases each). The CDR3 covers 16 residues. Deletions cut 1 base from V and 3 bases from J, with 13 bases between. Germline CDR1 and CDR2: LNHDA and SQIVND (reference sequence).

This clonotype qualifies as medium-sized. The V gene is TRBV5-6, the J gene TRBJ2-5; D is unclear. The CDR3 length is 13 residues. Deletions cut 4 bases from V and 1 base from J, with 8 bases between. CDR1 and CDR2 from the germline V gene are SGHDT and YYEEEE. CDR3 nucleotides: TGTGCCAGCAGCCGGCCAGGCCAAGAGACCCAGTACTTC. This gives the protein CASSRPGQETQYF.

This clonotype counts as medium-sized. The chain couples TRBV6-2 or TRBV6-3 to TRBJ2-7; 7 nucleotides match TRBD2. Trimming removed 2 bases from V and 2 bases from J; junction bases left unmatched: 3. Germline V gene lookup returns CDR1 MNHEY and CDR2 SVGEGT. CDR3 length equals 14 residues. The chain's CDR3 is CASSYRGTTYEQYF. In nucleotides, the CDR3 is TGTGCCAGCAGTTACCGCGGGACTACCTACGAGCAGTACTTC.

By sample fraction, this clonotype is medium-sized. The chain employs TRBV10-3 and TRBJ2-3; D is possibly TRBD2 (7 bases). Between the trimmed V and J ends, which lost 10 bases and 1 base, there was a span of 21 bases. The germline V gene has CDR1 ENHRY and CDR2 SYGVKD. This CDR3 is 16 amino acids long. The CDR3 nucleotides read TGTGCCACCAAAGGAAGGGCGGGGGCCCGCACAGATACGCAGTATTTT. This gives the protein CATKGRAGARTDTQYF.

This clonotype qualifies as medium-sized. The CDR3 DNA reads TGTGCCAGCAGTGCTGACAGGGACAACACTGAAGCTTTCTTT. Translation: CASSADRDNTEAFF. V gene TRBV2 combines with J gene TRBJ1-1; TRBD1 aligns across 7 bases. Unmatched junction bases numbered 4, after V lost 4 bases and J lost 2 bases. CDR3 length: 14 amino acids. Germline-derived CDR1 and CDR2 are SNHLY and FYNNEI. Looking up the rest from reference TRBV2 and TRBJ1-1 gives the full variable domain: EPEVTQTPSHQVTQMGQEVILRCVPISNHLYFYWYRQILGQKVEFLVSFYNNEISEKSEIFDDQFSVERPDGSNFTLKIRSTKLEDSAMYFCASSADRDNTEAFFGQGTRLTVV.

This clonotype is labeled as medium-sized. This chain joins TRBV7-9 and TRBJ1-2; D not certain. The CDR3 has 11 residues. The germline V and J ends were trimmed by 0 bases and 5 bases, with 1 base remaining between them. Germline V lookup: CDR1 SEHNR, CDR2 FQNEAQ (reference sequence). This CDR3 reads CASSLAYGYTF. CDR3 nucleotides: TGTGCCAGCAGCTTAGCGTATGGCTACACCTTC.

This clonotype is medium-sized in the sample. The V call is TRBV30, the J call TRBJ2-3; tentative D call: TRBD1 (5 bases). Germline V gene data show CDR1 as GTSNPN and CDR2 as SVGIG (reference sequence). This CDR3 comprises 12 residues. Trimming stripped 0 bases from V and 9 bases from J, with 10 bases between. The CDR3 spells CAWSVTGATQYF. CDR3 sequence (DNA): TGTGCCTGGAGTGTTACAGGCGCCACGCAGTATTTT.

This clonotype was detected many times. The chain is built from TRBV11-2 and TRBJ2-1; D is ambiguous. Germline loops: CDR1 SGHAT, CDR2 FQNNGV. The length of the CDR3 is 12 residues. With 8 bases removed from V and 5 bases from J, the gap between germline ends came to 10 bases. The CDR3 reads CASRLGDNEQFF. In DNA, the CDR3 is TGTGCCAGCCGCCTAGGAGACAATGAGCAGTTCTTC.

Sample share makes this clonotype medium-sized. V and J are TRBV5-5 and TRBJ2-3, with D perhaps TRBD1 (6 bases). This CDR3 contains 15 residues. Trimming removed 2 bases at V and 2 bases at J, with 12 bases between. The V gene's germline CDR1 is SGHKS and CDR2 YYEKEE (reference sequence). The CDR3 spells CASSFSWDNTDTQYF. The CDR3 DNA reads TGTGCCAGCAGCTTTTCGTGGGACAACACAGATACGCAGTATTTT. The full variable domain, in which reference TRBV5-5 and TRBJ2-3 provide the parts outside the CDR3, is DAGVTQSPTHLIKTRGQQVTLRCSPISGHKSVSWYQQVLGQGPQFIFQYYEKEERGRGNFPDRFSARQFPNYSSELNVNALLLGDSALYLCASSFSWDNTDTQYFGPGTRLTVL.

This clonotype is medium-sized by share. The chain carries TRBV2 and TRBJ2-2; 7 nucleotides match TRBD1. This CDR3 spans 15 amino acids. Germline assignment: CDR1 SNHLY and CDR2 FYNNEI. V was pared by 6 bases and J by 4 bases, with 8 bases of the junction left unmatched. The CDR3 spells CASSPTGRGTGELFF. In DNA, the CDR3 is TGTGCCAGCAGCCCGACAGGGCGTGGCACCGGGGAGCTGTTTTTT.

This clonotype was seen only a few times. The chain employs TRBV12-3 or TRBV12-4 and TRBJ2-6, with D uncertain. Trimming cost V 5 bases and J 1 base, with 9 bases left between them. CDR3 length equals 15 residues. The CDR3 region has the DNA TGTGCCAGCAGTGTCGGTGGTTCTGGGGCCAACGTCCTGACTTTC. As protein: CASSVGGSGANVLTF.

By share, this clonotype counts as medium-sized. V usage is TRBV10-1 and J usage is TRBJ2-1; no firm D call. Germline V gene data show CDR1 as WNHNN and CDR2 as SYGVQD (reference sequence). V dropped 1 base and J dropped 10 bases, with 5 bases sitting between them. The CDR3 is made up of 11 amino acids. CDR3 in amino acids: CASSELGEQFF. Here the CDR3 DNA reads TGCGCCAGCAGTGAGTTGGGGGAGCAGTTCTTC.

Only a few counts were recorded for this clonotype. V is TRBV20-1 and J is TRBJ2-5; no firm D call. Between the trimmed V and J ends, which lost 7 bases and 0 bases, there was a span of 9 bases. The CDR3 loop spans 12 amino acids. CDR1 and CDR2 from the germline V gene are DFQATT and SNEGSKA (reference sequence). The CDR3 DNA reads as TGCAGTGTTCACAGAAACCAAGAGACCCAGTACTTC. Protein: CSVHRNQETQYF.

Within the sample, this clonotype is medium-sized. The chain uses TRBV6-5 and TRBJ2-6, with a possible D match to TRBD2 (5 bases). Trimming cost V 6 bases and J 0 bases, with 9 bases left between them. Per germline, CDR1 MNHEY and CDR2 SVGAGI. The CDR3 is 15 amino acids. The chain's CDR3 is CASRPGSSGANVLTF. CDR3 in DNA: TGTGCCAGCAGGCCGGGGAGCTCTGGGGCCAACGTCCTGACTTTC.

There are many counts of this clonotype. The J gene is TRBJ1-6, the V gene TRBV12-3 or TRBV12-4, with TRBD1 matching 10 bases. After removal of 6 bases from V and 9 bases from J, the junction contained 5 bases not matched to a gene. The length of the CDR3 is 14 residues. The CDR3 sequence is CASSPDRGPSPLHF. In DNA form, the CDR3 reads TGTGCCAGCAGCCCCGACAGGGGGCCTTCACCCCTCCACTTT.